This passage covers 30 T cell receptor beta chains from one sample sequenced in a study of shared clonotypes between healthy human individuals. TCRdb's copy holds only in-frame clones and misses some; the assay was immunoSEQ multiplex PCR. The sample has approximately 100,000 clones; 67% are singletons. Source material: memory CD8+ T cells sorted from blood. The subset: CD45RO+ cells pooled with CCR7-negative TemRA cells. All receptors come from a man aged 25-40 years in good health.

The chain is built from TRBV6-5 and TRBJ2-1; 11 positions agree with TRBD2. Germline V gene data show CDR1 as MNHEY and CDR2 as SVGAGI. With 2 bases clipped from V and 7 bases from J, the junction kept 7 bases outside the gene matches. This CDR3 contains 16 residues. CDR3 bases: TGTGCCAGCAGTTACCTTCTAGCGGGAGGTGGGAATGAGCAGTTCTTC. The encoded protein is CASSYLLAGGGNEQFF.

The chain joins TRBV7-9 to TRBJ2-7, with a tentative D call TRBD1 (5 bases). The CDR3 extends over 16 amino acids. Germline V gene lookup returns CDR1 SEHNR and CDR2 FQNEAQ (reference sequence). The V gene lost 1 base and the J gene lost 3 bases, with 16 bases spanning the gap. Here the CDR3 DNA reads TGTGCCAGCAGCTTAGAAGCGCCGTGGCAGGGCTACGAGCAGTACTTC. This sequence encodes CASSLEAPWQGYEQYF.

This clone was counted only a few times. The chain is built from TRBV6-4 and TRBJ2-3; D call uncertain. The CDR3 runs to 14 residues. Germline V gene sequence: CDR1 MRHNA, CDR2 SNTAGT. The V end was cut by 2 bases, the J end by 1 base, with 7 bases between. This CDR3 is CASSDRPGTDTQYF. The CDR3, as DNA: TGTGCCAGCAGTGACAGACCCGGCACAGATACGCAGTATTTT.

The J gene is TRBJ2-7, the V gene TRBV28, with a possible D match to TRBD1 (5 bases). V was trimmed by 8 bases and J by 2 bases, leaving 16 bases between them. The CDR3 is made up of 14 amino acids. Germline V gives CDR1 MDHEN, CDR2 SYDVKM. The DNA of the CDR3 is TGTGCCAGCGAAGGGGTGCCGCTCGCCTACGAGCAGTACTTC. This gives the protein CASEGVPLAYEQYF.

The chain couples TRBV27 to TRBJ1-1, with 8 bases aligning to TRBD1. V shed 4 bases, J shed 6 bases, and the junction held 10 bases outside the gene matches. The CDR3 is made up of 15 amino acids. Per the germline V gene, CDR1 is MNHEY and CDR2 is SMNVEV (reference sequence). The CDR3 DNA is TGTGCCAGCAGTTCCCGAGGGACAGGCGACGCTGAAGCTTTCTTT. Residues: CASSSRGTGDAEAFF.

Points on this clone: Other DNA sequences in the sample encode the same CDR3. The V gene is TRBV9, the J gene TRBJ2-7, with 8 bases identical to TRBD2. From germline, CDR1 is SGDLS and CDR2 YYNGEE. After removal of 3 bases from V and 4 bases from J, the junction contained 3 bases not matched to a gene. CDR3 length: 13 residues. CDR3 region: CASSGTSKYEQYF. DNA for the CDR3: TGTGCCAGCAGCGGGACTAGCAAGTACGAGCAGTACTTC.

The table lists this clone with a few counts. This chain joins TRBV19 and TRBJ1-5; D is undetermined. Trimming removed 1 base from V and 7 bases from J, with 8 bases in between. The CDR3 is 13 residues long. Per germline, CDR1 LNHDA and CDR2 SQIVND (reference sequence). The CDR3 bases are TGTGCCAGTAGTATAGTCCCGGGCCAGCCCCAGCATTTT. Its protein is CASSIVPGQPQHF.

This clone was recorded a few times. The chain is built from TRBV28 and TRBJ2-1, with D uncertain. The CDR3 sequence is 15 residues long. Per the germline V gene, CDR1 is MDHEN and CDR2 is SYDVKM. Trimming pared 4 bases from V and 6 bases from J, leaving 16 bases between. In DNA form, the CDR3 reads TGTGCCAGCAGTTCCAAAACCTCCCTCATCAATGAGCAGTTCTTC. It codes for CASSSKTSLINEQFF.

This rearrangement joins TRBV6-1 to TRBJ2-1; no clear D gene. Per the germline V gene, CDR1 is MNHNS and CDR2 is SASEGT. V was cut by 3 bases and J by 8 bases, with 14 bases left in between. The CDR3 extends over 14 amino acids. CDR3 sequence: CASSDVGPRDEQFF. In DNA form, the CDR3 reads TGTGCCAGCAGTGATGTTGGTCCTCGCGATGAGCAGTTCTTC.

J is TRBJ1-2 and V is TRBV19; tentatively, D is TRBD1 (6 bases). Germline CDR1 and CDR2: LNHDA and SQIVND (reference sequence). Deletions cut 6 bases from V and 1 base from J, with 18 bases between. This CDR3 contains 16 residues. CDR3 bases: TGTGCCAGTAGCAAGGACAGCCTAAAAATTAACTATGGCTACACCTTC. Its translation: CASSKDSLKINYGYTF.

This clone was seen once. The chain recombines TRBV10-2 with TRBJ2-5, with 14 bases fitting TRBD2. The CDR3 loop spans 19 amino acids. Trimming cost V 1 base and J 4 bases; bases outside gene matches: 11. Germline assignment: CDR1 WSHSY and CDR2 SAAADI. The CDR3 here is CASSEFGRGTSGRRETQYF. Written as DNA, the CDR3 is TGCGCCAGCAGTGAGTTCGGCAGAGGGACTAGCGGGAGAAGAGAGACCCAGTACTTC.

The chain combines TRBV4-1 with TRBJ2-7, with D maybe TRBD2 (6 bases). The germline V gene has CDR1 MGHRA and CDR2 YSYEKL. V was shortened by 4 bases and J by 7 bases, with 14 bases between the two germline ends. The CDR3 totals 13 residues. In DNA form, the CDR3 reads TGCGCCAGCAGCCTACTCACGGAGGGTGAGCAGTACTTC. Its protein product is CASSLLTEGEQYF.

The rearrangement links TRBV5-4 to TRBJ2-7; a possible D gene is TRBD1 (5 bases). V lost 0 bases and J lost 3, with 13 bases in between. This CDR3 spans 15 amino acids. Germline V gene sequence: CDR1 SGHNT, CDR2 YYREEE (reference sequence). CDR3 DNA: TGTGCCAGCAGCTTGGCCGAAGGGGAAGACTACGAGCAGTACTTC. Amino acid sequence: CASSLAEGEDYEQYF.

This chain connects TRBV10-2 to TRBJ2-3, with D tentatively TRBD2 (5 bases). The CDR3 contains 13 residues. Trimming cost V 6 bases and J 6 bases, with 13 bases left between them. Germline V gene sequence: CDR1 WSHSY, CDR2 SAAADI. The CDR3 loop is CASSPLALDTQYF. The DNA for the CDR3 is TGCGCCAGCAGCCCGTTAGCGCTTGATACGCAGTATTTT.

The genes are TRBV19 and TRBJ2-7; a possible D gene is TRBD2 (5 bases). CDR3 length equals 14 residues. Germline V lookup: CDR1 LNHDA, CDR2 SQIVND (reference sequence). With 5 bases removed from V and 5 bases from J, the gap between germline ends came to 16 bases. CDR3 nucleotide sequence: TGTGCCAGTAGTCCGAACCCGGGGTCCCACGAGCAGTACTTC. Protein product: CASSPNPGSHEQYF.

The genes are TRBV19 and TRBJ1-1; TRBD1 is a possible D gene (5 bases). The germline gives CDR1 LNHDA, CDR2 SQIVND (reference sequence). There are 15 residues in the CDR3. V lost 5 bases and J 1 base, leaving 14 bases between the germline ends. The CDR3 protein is CASSFFGTGNTEAFF. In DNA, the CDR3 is TGTGCCAGTAGTTTTTTTGGGACGGGGAACACTGAAGCTTTCTTT.

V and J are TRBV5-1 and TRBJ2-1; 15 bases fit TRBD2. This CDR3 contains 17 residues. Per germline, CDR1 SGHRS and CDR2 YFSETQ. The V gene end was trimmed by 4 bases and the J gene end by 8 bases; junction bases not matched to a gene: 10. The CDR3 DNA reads TGCGCCAGCAGCGCGGGACTAGCGGGAGGAAATGGGGATGAGCAGTTCTTC. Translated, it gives CASSAGLAGGNGDEQFF.

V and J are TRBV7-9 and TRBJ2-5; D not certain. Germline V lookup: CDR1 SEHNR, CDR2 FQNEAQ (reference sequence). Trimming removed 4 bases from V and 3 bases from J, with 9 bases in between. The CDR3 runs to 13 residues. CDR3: CASSYTAKETQYF. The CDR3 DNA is TGTGCCAGCAGCTACACAGCTAAAGAGACCCAGTACTTC. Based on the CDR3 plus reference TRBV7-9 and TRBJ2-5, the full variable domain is DTGVSQNPRHKITKRGQNVTFRCDPISEHNRLYWYRQTLGQGPEFLTYFQNEAQLEKSRLLSDRFSAERPKGSFSTLEIQRTEQGDSAMYLCASSYTAKETQYFGPGTRLLVL.

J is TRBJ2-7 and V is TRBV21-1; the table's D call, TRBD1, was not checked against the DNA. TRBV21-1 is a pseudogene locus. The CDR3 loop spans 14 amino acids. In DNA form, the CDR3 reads TGTGCCAGCAGGGACCGGGACAGAACCTACGAGCAGTACTTC. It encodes CASRDRDRTYEQYF.

The CDR3 DNA reads as TGTGCCAGCAGCTCGGGCTACGAGCAGTACTTC. It codes for CASSSGYEQYF. The genes are TRBV5-4 and TRBJ2-7; D remains unclear. The CDR3 totals 11 residues. The germline V gene has CDR1 SGHNT and CDR2 YYREEE (reference sequence). Trimming took off 3 bases at V and 3 bases at J, with 4 bases between the two ends.

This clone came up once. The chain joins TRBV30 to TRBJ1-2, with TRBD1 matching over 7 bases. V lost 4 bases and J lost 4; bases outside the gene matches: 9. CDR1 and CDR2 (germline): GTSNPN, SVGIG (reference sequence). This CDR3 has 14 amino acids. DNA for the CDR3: TGTGCCTGGACCACGACAGGGAGGTCCTATGGCTACACCTTC. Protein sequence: CAWTTTGRSYGYTF.

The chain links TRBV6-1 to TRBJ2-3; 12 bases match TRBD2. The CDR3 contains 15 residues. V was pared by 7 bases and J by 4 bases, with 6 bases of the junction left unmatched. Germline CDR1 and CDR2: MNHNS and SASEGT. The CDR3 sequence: CASTRLAGGPDTQYF. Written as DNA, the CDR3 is TGTGCCAGCACCAGGCTAGCGGGAGGGCCAGATACGCAGTATTTT.

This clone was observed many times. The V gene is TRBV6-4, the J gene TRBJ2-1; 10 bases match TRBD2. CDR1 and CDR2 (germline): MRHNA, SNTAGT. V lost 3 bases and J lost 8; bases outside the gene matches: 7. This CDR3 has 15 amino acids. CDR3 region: CASSEASGSVDEQFF. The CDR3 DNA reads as TGTGCCAGCAGTGAGGCTAGCGGGAGTGTTGATGAGCAGTTCTTC.

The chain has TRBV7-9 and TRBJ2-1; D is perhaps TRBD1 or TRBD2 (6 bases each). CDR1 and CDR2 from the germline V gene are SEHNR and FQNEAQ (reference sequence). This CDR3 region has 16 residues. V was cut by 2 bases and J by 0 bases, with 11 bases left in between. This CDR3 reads CASSLRGVSSYNEQFF. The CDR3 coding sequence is TGTGCCAGCAGCTTAAGGGGGGTGAGCTCCTACAATGAGCAGTTCTTC.

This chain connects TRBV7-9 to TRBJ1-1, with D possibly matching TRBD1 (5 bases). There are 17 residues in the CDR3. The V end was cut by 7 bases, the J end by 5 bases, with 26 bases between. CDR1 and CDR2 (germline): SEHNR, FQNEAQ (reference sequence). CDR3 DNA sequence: TGTGCCAGCACCCGCGAGGGCAGGGAGGTGGAAAGGACTGAAGCTTTCTTT. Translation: CASTREGREVERTEAFF.

The CDR3 sequence: CASSYSGTGGYEQYF. The CDR3 coding sequence is TGTGCCAGCAGTTACTCCGGGACAGGGGGCTACGAGCAGTACTTC. V and J are TRBV6-5 and TRBJ2-7, with 11 nucleotides matching TRBD1. Germline V gene lookup returns CDR1 MNHEY and CDR2 SVGAGI. The CDR3 is 15 residues long. V lost 0 bases, J lost 3 bases, and 1 base stayed unmatched.

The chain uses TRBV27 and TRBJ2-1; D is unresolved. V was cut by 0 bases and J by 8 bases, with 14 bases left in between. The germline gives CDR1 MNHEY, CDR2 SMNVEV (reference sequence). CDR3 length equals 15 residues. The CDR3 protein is CASSLSGLSGDEQFF. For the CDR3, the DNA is TGTGCCAGCAGTTTATCGGGTCTCTCGGGTGATGAGCAGTTCTTC.

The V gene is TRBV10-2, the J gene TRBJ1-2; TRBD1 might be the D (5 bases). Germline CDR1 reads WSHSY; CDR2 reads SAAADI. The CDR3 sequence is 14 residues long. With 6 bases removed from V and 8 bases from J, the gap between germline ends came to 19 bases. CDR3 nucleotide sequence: TGCGCCAGCAGCGCCGGGACCGCCGGGCGGGGCTACACCTTC. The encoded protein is CASSAGTAGRGYTF.

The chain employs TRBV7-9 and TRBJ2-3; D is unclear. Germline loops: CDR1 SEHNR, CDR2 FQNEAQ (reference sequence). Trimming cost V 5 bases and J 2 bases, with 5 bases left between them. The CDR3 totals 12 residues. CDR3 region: CASSRPTDTQYF. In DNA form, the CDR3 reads TGTGCCAGCAGCCGACCCACAGATACGCAGTATTTT.

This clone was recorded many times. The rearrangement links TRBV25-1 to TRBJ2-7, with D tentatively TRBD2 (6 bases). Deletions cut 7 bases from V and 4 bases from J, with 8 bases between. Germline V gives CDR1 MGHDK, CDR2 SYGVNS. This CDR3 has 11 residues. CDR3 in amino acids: CASTGTYEQYF. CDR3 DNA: TGTGCCAGCACCGGGACTTACGAGCAGTACTTC.